This is a list of T cell receptor beta chains from one sample in a study of T cell changes during pregnancy in multiple sclerosis. The table came from immunoSEQ multiplex PCR; TCRdb's copy has only in-frame clones and leaves some out. The sample contains around 100,000 clones, roughly 90% of which appear only once. The sequencing used peripheral blood, collected after pregnancy. The source of these receptors is a female donor with multiple sclerosis, enrolled in a pregnancy study. Both conserved end residues are part of each CDR3. Each record gives: J gene, D gene, V gene, clone size, CDR3 DNA, CDR3 protein. The D gene is left open where the match is weak. The size entry is marked missing in some rows and otherwise reads once, few, many or a size class.

TRBJ2-5 | TRBD2 | TRBV6-4 | NA | TGTGCCAGCAGTGACTCTGGGACTAGCGGGGGGGACCGTCAAGAGACCCAGTACTTC | CASSDSGTSGGDRQETQYF
TRBJ2-6 | TRBD2 | TRBV27 | NA | TGTGCCAGCAGCCGGTTTGGACTAGCGGGACCTGGGGCCAACGTCCTGACTTTC | CASSRFGLAGPGANVLTF
TRBJ2-3 | NA | TRBV2 | NA | TGTGCCAGCAGGACTAACGACCACACAGATACGCAGTATTTT | CASRTNDHTDTQYF
TRBJ2-2 | TRBD2 | TRBV18 | NA | TGTGCCAGCTCACCAACGAGACTAGCGGGAGTAAAAACCGGGGAGCTGTTTTTT | CASSPTRLAGVKTGELFF
TRBJ1-2 | TRBD1 | TRBV27 | NA | TGTGCCAGCAGTTTATGGGGGACAGCGAACACTTATGGCTACACCTTC | CASSLWGTANTYGYTF
TRBJ2-3 | NA | TRBV9 | NA | TGTGCCAGCAGCGTACAAACAGGGTCAGATACGCAGTATTTT | CASSVQTGSDTQYF
TRBJ2-2 | NA | TRBV2 | NA | TGTGCCAGCACCATCCTACAGGGAGCCGGGGAGCTGTTTTTT | CASTILQGAGELFF
TRBJ2-7 | TRBD1 | TRBV7-6 | NA | TGTGCCAGCAGCCCCGGGACAGGGAGTTTCTCCTACGAGCAGTACTTC | CASSPGTGSFSYEQYF
TRBJ2-5 | TRBD2 | TRBV6-4 | NA | TGTGCCAGCAGTGATAGGGCGGGAGCGGGGGAGACCCAGTACTTC | CASSDRAGAGETQYF
TRBJ2-2 | NA | TRBV2 | NA | TGTGCCAAAGGGACTGTGAACACCGGGGAGCTGTTTTTT | CAKGTVNTGELFF
TRBJ1-6 | TRBD1 | TRBV30 | once | TGTGCCTGGAGTAACAGGGGAAGGGAATCCCTCCACTTT | CAWSNRGRESLHF
TRBJ2-2 | NA | TRBV11-2 | NA | TGTGCCAGCAGCTTAGAAGCTTCCACCGGGGAGCTGTTTTTT | CASSLEASTGELFF
TRBJ1-6 | TRBD1 | TRBV7-8 | NA | TGTGCCAGCAGCGAAGGGGGGACAGGGGGCTCACCCCTCCACTTT | CASSEGGTGGSPLHF
TRBJ1-2 | TRBD1 | TRBV29-1 | NA | TGCAGCGGGGACAGGGTTCTGGTTTCAGAAAACACCTTC | CSGDRVLVSENTF
TRBJ2-5 | NA | TRBV2 | NA | TGTGCCAGCAGTGAAAATACTTTCGGCCAGTACTTC | CASSENTFGQYF
TRBJ1-2 | NA | TRBV19 | few | TGTGCCAGTAGTATGAATAGGGGTTATGGCTACACCTTC | CASSMNRGYGYTF
TRBJ1-4 | TRBD1 | TRBV5-1 | NA | TGCGCCAGCAGCTTGACAGGGGCTAATGAAAAACTGTTTTTT | CASSLTGANEKLFF
TRBJ2-4 | TRBD1 | TRBV28 | NA | TGTGCCAGCAGTTCAACTGGACAGGGGGCGCGGGACATTCAGTACTTC | CASSSTGQGARDIQYF
TRBJ2-7 | NA | TRBV19 | once | TGTGCCAGCCAGTCGGAGAACGAGCAGTACTTC | CASQSENEQYF
TRBJ1-2 | NA | TRBV4-1 | NA | TGCGCCAGCAGCCATGATCGCTCAGGGCTGCGTGGCTACACCTTC | CASSHDRSGLRGYTF
TRBJ2-7 | TRBD2 | TRBV19 | NA | TGTGCCAGTAGCACTAGCGGGGGGTCCTACGAGCAGTACTTC | CASSTSGGSYEQYF
TRBJ2-1 | NA | TRBV5-6 | NA | TGTGCCAGCAGCTTTGTCGCGGAAAATGAGCAGTTCTTC | CASSFVAENEQFF
TRBJ2-3 | NA | TRBV7-2 | NA | TGTGCCAGCAGCCAAATGGATACGCAGTATTTT | CASSQMDTQYF
TRBJ2-3 | NA | TRBV29-1 | NA | TGCAGCGTTGGGGGGTCGAGGGAGGCCCCAGATACGCAGTATTTT | CSVGGSREAPDTQYF
TRBJ1-4 | NA | TRBV27 | NA | TGTGCCAGCAGTTTCCAGGTGCCTAATGAAAAACTGTTTTTT | CASSFQVPNEKLFF
TRBJ2-1 | NA | TRBV5-6 | NA | TGTGCCAGCAGCTTAACTAGCAATGAGCAGTTCTTC | CASSLTSNEQFF
TRBJ1-1 | NA | TRBV5-1 | NA | TGCGCCAGCAGCTTGGGGAGGCACAGAGGCGGATTGAACACTGAAGCTTTCTTT | CASSLGRHRGGLNTEAFF
TRBJ1-4 | NA | TRBV5-6 | NA | TGTGCCAGCAGCTCGATTGGACTGCTTCCAAATGAAAAACTGTTTTTT | CASSSIGLLPNEKLFF
TRBJ2-3 | TRBD2 | TRBV7-3 | NA | TGTGCCAGCAGCCCGACTGGGGACTACACAGATACGCAGTATTTT | CASSPTGDYTDTQYF
TRBJ1-6 | NA | TRBV27 | NA | TGTGCCAGCAGACGAGTGGGGGGATCACCCCTCCACTTT | CASRRVGGSPLHF
TRBJ2-2 | TRBD2 | TRBV5-6 | NA | TGTGCCAGCAGCTTACTAGCGGGAGTTACCGGGGAGCTGTTTTTT | CASSLLAGVTGELFF
TRBJ1-6 | NA | TRBV2 | NA | TGTGCCAGCAAGGGGGTCCCTGGTACCTATAATTCACCCCTCCACTTT | CASKGVPGTYNSPLHF
TRBJ2-1 | TRBD2 | TRBV7-9 | NA | TGTGCCAGCAGCTTAGCGCTAACTAGCGGGGGCCTATCCAATGAGCAGTTCTTC | CASSLALTSGGLSNEQFF
TRBJ1-6 | TRBD1 | TRBV12-5 | NA | TGTGCTAGTGGTTTGCCCAGACAGGGACGGTCACCCCTCCACTTT | CASGLPRQGRSPLHF
TRBJ2-3 | NA | TRBV29-1 | NA | TGCAGCGCTGACAAACGGGTCACAGATACGCAGTATTTT | CSADKRVTDTQYF
TRBJ2-1 | TRBD2 | TRBV19 | NA | TGTGCCAGTAGTATCGCGGGAGGGCCTTTATCCAATGAGCAGTTCTTC | CASSIAGGPLSNEQFF
TRBJ2-1 | TRBD1 | TRBV6-5 | once | TGTGCCAGCAGCCCCGGGACAGTGGATGAGCAGTTCTTC | CASSPGTVDEQFF
TRBJ2-5 | TRBD2 | TRBV7-8 | NA | TGTGCCAGCAGGGGACTAACCCAAGAGACCCAGTACTTC | CASRGLTQETQYF
TRBJ1-5 | TRBD1 | TRBV6-1 | NA | TGTGCCAGCAGGGACAGGGAGTACCAGCCCCAGCATTTT | CASRDREYQPQHF
TRBJ1-2 | NA | TRBV5-4 | NA | TGTGCCAGCGCCCCGGGCGCGGGGCGGGACTATGGCTACACCTTC | CASAPGAGRDYGYTF
TRBJ1-5 | TRBD1 | TRBV19 | NA | TGTGCCAGTAGTATGTCCGGGACAGGGGGCTTCAATCAGCCCCAGCATTTT | CASSMSGTGGFNQPQHF
TRBJ1-4 | TRBD1 | TRBV19 | NA | TGTGCCAGTACCCCGGGACAGGGAGTTGAAAAACTGTTTTTT | CASTPGQGVEKLFF
TRBJ2-2 | TRBD1 | TRBV5-1 | NA | TGCGCCAGCAGCTCGGGACAGGGGAGCACCGGGGAGCTGTTTTTT | CASSSGQGSTGELFF
TRBJ2-7 | NA | TRBV28 | NA | TGTGCCAGCAGTTCCGATGGGACTGTATTGGGGCAGTACTTC | CASSSDGTVLGQYF
TRBJ2-3 | NA | TRBV11-3 | NA | TGTGCCAGCAGCTCGGGATCCACAGATACGCAGTATTTT | CASSSGSTDTQYF
TRBJ1-2 | TRBD1 | TRBV2 | NA | TGTGCCAGCAGTGAGACCGTTAGGGACAGGAATGGCTACACCTTC | CASSETVRDRNGYTF
TRBJ2-2 | TRBD2 | TRBV28 | NA | TGTGCCAGCAGTTTTGTTACTAGCGGGAGGCCCGGGGAGCTGTTTTTT | CASSFVTSGRPGELFF
TRBJ2-1 | TRBD2 | TRBV28 | NA | TGTGCCAGCAGTTGGACTAGCGGAGAGGGCTACAATGAGCAGTTCTTC | CASSWTSGEGYNEQFF
TRBJ1-6 | NA | TRBV27 | NA | TGTGCCAGCAAAGGGGGATTCAATTCACCCCTCCACTTT | CASKGGFNSPLHF
TRBJ2-1 | TRBD2 | TRBV6-5 | NA | TGTGCCAGCAGTTACGGACTAGCAGGCAATGAGCAGTTCTTC | CASSYGLAGNEQFF
TRBJ2-7 | TRBD2 | TRBV4-2 | NA | TGTGCCAGCAGCACACTAGCGGGAGAGGACGAGCAGTACTTC | CASSTLAGEDEQYF
TRBJ2-7 | NA | TRBV5-5 | NA | TGTGCCAGCAGCTTGGAAACAGGGCGATCCTCCGAGCAGTACTTC | CASSLETGRSSEQYF
TRBJ2-7 | NA | TRBV6-6 | NA | TGTGCCAGCAGTTATTCCCTGGAGAGCTCCTACGAGCAGTACTTC | CASSYSLESSYEQYF
TRBJ1-2 | NA | TRBV28 | NA | TGTGCCAGCAGTTCCCGGGGGGGTACAGGGTCAATTTATGGCTACACCTTC | CASSSRGGTGSIYGYTF